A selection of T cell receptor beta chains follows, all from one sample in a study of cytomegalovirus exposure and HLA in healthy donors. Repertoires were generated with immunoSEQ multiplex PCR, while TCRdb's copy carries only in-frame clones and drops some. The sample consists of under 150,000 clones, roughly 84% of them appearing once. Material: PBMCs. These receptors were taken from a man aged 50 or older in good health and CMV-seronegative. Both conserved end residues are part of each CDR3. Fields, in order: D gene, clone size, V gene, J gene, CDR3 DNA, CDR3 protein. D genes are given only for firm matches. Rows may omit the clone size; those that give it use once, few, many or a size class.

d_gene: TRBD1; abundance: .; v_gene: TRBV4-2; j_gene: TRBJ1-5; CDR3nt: TGTGCCAGCAGCCAAGGGGGCCAGGGGGTGGGCAATCAGCCCCAGCATTTT; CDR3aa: CASSQGGQGVGNQPQHF
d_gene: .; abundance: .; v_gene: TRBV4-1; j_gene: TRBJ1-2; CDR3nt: TGCGCCAGCAGCCAAGAGACAGATAGCTATGGCTACACCTTC; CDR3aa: CASSQETDSYGYTF
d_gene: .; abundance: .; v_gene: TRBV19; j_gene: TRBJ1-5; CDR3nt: TGTGCCAGTAGGCGGTCGGTCAATCAGCCCCAGCATTTT; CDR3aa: CASRRSVNQPQHF
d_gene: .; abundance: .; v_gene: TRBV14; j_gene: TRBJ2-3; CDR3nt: TGTGCCAGCAGCCAAGAATGGACAGCGTTGGCAGATACGCAGTATTTT; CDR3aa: CASSQEWTALADTQYF
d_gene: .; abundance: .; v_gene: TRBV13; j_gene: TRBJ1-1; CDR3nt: TGTGCCAGCAGCTTCCCGGACAGATCCTACACTGAAGCTTTCTTT; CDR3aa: CASSFPDRSYTEAFF
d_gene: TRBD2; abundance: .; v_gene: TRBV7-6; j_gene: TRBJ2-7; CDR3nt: TGTGCCAGCAGCTTAGCTAAGCGGGGGGGATCCTACGAGCAGTACTTC; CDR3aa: CASSLAKRGGSYEQYF
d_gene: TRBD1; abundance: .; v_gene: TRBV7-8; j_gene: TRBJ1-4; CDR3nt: TGTGCCAGCAGCCTAGGGGGGACAGGGGGTGAAGAACTGTTTTTT; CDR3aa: CASSLGGTGGEELFF
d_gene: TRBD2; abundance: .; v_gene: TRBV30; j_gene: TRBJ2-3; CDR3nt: TGTGCCTGGATGATAGCGGGGGGTTATACGCAGTATTTT; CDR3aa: CAWMIAGGYTQYF
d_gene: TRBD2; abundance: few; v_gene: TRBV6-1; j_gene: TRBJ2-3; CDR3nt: TGTGCCAGCAGTGAAGGGACTAGCGGGGGGGCAGATACGCAGTATTTT; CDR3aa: CASSEGTSGGADTQYF
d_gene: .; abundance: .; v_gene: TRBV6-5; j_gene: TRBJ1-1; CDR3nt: TGTGCCAGCCGCCCCCGGGATGTCACTGAGGCTTTCTTT; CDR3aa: CASRPRDVTEAFF
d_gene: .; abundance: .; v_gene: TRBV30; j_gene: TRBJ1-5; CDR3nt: TGTGCCTGGAGTGTTGGCAGCAATCAGCCCCAGCATTTT; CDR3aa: CAWSVGSNQPQHF
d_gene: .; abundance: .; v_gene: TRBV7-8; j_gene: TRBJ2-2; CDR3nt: TGTGCCAGCAGCTGGCAAGAGGGGGTAGCCGGGGAGCTGTTTTTT; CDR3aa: CASSWQEGVAGELFF
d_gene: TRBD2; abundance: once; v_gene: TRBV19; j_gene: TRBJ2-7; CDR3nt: TGTGCCAGTAGCCCAACTAGCGGGGGCTACGAGCAGTACTTC; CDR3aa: CASSPTSGGYEQYF
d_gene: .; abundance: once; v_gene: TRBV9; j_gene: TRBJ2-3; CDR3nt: TGTGCCAGCAGCGTACAGGACTTTGGAGGCACAGATACGCAGTATTTT; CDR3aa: CASSVQDFGGTDTQYF
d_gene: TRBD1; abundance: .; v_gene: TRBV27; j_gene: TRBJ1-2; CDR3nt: TGTGCCAGCAGTTTTATCGGGACAGGGGGTGGCTACACCTTC; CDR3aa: CASSFIGTGGGYTF
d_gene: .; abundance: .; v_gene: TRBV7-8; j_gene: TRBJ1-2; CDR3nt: TGTGCCAGCAGCTTAAGTCCCCAAGACAGGCCCCCAAACTATGGCTACACCTTC; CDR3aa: CASSLSPQDRPPNYGYTF
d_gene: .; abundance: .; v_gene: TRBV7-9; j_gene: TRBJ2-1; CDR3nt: TGTGCCAGCAGCTTAGTATCCGGCAGGGGTTCCTACAATGAGCAGTTCTTC; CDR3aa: CASSLVSGRGSYNEQFF
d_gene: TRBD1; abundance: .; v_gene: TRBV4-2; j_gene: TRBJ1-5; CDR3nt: TGTGCCAGCAGCCAAGGTCCCGGGACAGGGGGACTGCCCCAGCATTTT; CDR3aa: CASSQGPGTGGLPQHF
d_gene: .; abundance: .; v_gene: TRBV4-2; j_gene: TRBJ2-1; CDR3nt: TGTGCCAGCAGCCAAGACTCGAGCTCCTACAATGAGCAGTTCTTC; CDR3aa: CASSQDSSSYNEQFF
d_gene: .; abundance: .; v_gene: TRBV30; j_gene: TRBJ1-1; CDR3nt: TGTGCCTGGAGTTACAGGGTCGGTGGTGAAGCTTTCTTT; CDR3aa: CAWSYRVGGEAFF
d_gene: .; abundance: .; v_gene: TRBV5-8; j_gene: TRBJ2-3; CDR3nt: TGTGCCAGCACCTCCGGCGGGGCGGACACAGATACGCAGTATTTT; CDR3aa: CASTSGGADTDTQYF
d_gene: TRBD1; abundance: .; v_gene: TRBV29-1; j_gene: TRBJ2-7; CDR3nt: TGCAGCGTTGAAATACCGGAAACAGGGGGCCTAGGAATTTCCTACGAGCAGTACTTC; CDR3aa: CSVEIPETGGLGISYEQYF
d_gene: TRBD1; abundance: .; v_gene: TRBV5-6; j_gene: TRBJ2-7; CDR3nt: TGTGCCAGCAGCTTGGGACAGGGGGGGTACGAGCAGTACTTC; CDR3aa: CASSLGQGGYEQYF
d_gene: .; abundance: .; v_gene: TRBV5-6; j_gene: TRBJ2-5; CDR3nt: TGTGCCAGCACCCGGGTCCACGAGACCCAGTACTTC; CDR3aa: CASTRVHETQYF
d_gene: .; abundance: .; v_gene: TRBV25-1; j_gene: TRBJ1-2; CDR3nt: TGTGCCAGTAGCAAGGCTAACTATGGCTACACCTTC; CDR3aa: CASSKANYGYTF
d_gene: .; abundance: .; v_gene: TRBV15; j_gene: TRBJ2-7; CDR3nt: TGTGCCACCAGCAGAGATAGGGGGGAGCAGTACTTC; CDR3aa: CATSRDRGEQYF
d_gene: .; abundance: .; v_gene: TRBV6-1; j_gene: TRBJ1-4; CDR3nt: TGTGCCAGCAGTGGTTTTCCCCAGGTGCTGTTTTTT; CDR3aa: CASSGFPQVLFF
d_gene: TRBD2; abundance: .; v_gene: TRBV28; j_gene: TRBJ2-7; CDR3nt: TGTGCCAGCAGCAGAACTAGCGGGGGGGCCTACGAGCAGTACTTC; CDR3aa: CASSRTSGGAYEQYF
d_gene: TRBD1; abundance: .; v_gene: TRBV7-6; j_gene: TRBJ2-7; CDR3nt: TGTGCCAGCAGCTTGGCGCGGGGGACAGGGGGTATCGAGCAGTACTTC; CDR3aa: CASSLARGTGGIEQYF
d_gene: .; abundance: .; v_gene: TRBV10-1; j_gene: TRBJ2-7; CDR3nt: TGCGCCAGCAGTGAGCGTCCTGAACTAGCTGACGAGCAGTACTTC; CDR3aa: CASSERPELADEQYF
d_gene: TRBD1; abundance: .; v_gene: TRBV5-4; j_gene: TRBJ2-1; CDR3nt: TGTGCCAGCAGCTCGGGACAGAACAATGAGCAGTTCTTC; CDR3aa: CASSSGQNNEQFF
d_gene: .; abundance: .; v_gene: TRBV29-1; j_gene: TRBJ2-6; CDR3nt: TGCAGCGTTGCGAGCTCTGGGGCCAACGTCCTGACTTTC; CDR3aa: CSVASSGANVLTF